This T cell receptor beta chain was sequenced during a study of blood T cell repertoires in COVID-19 (dated by TCRdb to 2018 to 2021). Background for the entire study: Collaborator samples came from the United States, Italy and Spain and covered acute and convalescent phases of COVID-19. The prospective study material was composed of cDNA or gDNA derived from T cells, B-cell-depleted T cells, or PBMCs. Deeply sampled blood TCRbeta repertoires from subjects exposed to, actively infected with, or recovered from COVID-19 were included in the dataset. A freely available public database, intended as a resource for researchers studying the immune response to SARS-CoV-2, is where the repertoires were released. The samples were drawn from two sources: the first 160 participants of the ongoing ImmuneRACE study, and over 950 subjects contributed by 6 global collaborators. A de-identified subject ID, COVID-19 status, age in years and sex were almost always included in the sample metadata. Where available, HLA class I and class II types were taken from metadata supplied by the sample provider and were not determined by assay-based typing.

TCRbeta CDR3 regions were amplified from genomic DNA using the immunoSEQ Assay, a bias-controlled multiplex PCR. As for the original processing: The number of nucleated cells in each sample was estimated from the amplification of reference gene primers within the assay. To quantify the absolute abundance of each unique TCRbeta CDR3 rearrangement, sequence reads were collapsed and filtered. For each sample, productive Simpson clonality was calculated as the square root of Simpson's diversity index over productive rearrangements. TCRdb re-hosts the immuneACCESS table, in-frame sequences only. Its copies lack some clones; in the studies checked, an unresolved V gene accounts for under half of them, and the cause for the rest is not known. From that table come the V and J calls and clone size; the DNA was used to work out D and trimming. The sample includes 55,000 to 80,000 clones, with over 75% observed a single time. The ten most abundant clones make up around 30% of the sample.

General conclusions and limits of the study: The quantity of clinical and demographic metadata differed by source and by participant and was supplied without curation.

This clone was observed a handful of times. The antigen this receptor binds is unknown. No base-level quality is on record; no much larger clone is a single base apart. Trimming leaves V shorter by 4 bases and J shorter by 0 bases, with the junction holding 3 bases beyond the gene matches. From the cysteine through the phenylalanine, the CDR3 covers 16 amino acids. The kept DNA is CDR3 alone, 48 bases in frame from the first base. CDR1 and CDR2 (MNHNS, SASEGT) derive from the germline V gene. The collaborating institutions used their own protocols to collect whole blood in K2EDTA tubes. Collaborator samples were shipped for TCRbeta analysis as frozen whole blood, isolated PBMCs, or DNA extracted from either sample type.

Sequenced material: peripheral blood. The V gene is TRBV6-1 and the J gene is TRBJ1-3; TRBD1 matches 10 bases in the middle. The TCR comes from a man aged 45-60 years with acute or convalescent COVID-19. The CDR3 protein is CASSARDRGSGNTIYF. At the DNA level, the sequence is TGTGCCAGCAGTGCCCGGGACAGGGGCTCTGGAAACACCATATATTTT.